Below are 28 T cell receptor beta chains sequenced from a single sample in a study of beta chain features in type 1 diabetes. Since all of the isolated RNA was reverse transcribed, expressed TCRB transcripts were what got sequenced. The method was immunoSEQ multiplex PCR; TCRdb's version includes in-frame clones alone and lacks a portion of them. The repertoire holds around 250,000 clones, with about 70% as singletons. Sequenced input: naive CD4+ T cells from blood. These receptor sequences come from a man aged 30 to 39 in good health.

This chain uses TRBV30 with TRBJ1-5; D possibly corresponds to TRBD1 (5 bases). CDR3 length: 13 residues. Germline lookup yields CDR1 GTSNPN and CDR2 SVGIG (reference sequence). Trimming cost V 3 bases and J 7 bases, with 13 bases left between them. This CDR3 is CAWRGTGPQPQHF. CDR3 coding DNA: TGTGCCTGGAGGGGGACGGGACCCCAGCCCCAGCATTTT.

The rearrangement uses TRBV29-1 and TRBJ2-5; 9 positions match TRBD2. The CDR3 has 12 amino acids. The J segment lost 3 bases and the V segment lost 4 bases, leaving 0 bases of the junction unmatched. The V gene's germline CDR1 is SQVTM and CDR2 ANQGSEA. The DNA for the CDR3 is TGCAGCGTTGCTAGCGGGGAAGAGACCCAGTACTTC. Protein: CSVASGEETQYF. The complete variable domain, with remaining parts taken from reference TRBV29-1 and TRBJ2-5, reads SAVISQKPSRDICQRGTSLTIQCQVDSQVTMMFWYRQQPGQSLTLIATANQGSEATYESGFVIDKFPISRPNLTFSTLTVSNMSPEDSSIYLCSVASGEETQYFGPGTRLLVL.

The chain couples TRBV7-2 to TRBJ2-1; D may be TRBD1 or TRBD2 (6 bases each). Germline V gene data show CDR1 as SGHTA and CDR2 as FQGNSA. The length of the CDR3 is 15 residues. Between the trimmed V and J ends, which lost 5 bases and 2 bases, there was a span of 13 bases. In DNA form, the CDR3 reads TGTGCCAGCAGCGCGCTCGGGGGCACCTACAATGAGCAGTTCTTC. Its translation: CASSALGGTYNEQFF.

This chain links TRBV7-9 with TRBJ2-5; 7 bases fit TRBD1. CDR3 length equals 15 residues. Losses at the gene ends were 5 bases for V and 4 bases for J; bases not matched to a gene: 10. Germline CDR1 reads SEHNR; CDR2 reads FQNEAQ (reference sequence). Here the CDR3 reads CASSQTTGFGETQYF. CDR3 DNA: TGTGCCAGCAGCCAAACGACAGGGTTTGGAGAGACCCAGTACTTC.

The V call is TRBV29-1, the J call TRBJ2-2; D may be TRBD1 (5 bases). This CDR3 region has 13 residues. Germline V lookup: CDR1 SQVTM, CDR2 ANQGSEA. V dropped 5 bases and J dropped 5 bases, with 12 bases sitting between them. The DNA for the CDR3 is TGCAGCGTTCATACAGGTCGGACCGGGGAGCTGTTTTTT. This gives the protein CSVHTGRTGELFF.

This chain joins TRBV30 and TRBJ1-1; no reliable D call. CDR3 size: 11 residues. V shed 4 bases and J shed 0 bases, with 3 bases lying between them. CDR1 and CDR2 (germline): GTSNPN, SVGIG (reference sequence). This CDR3 is CAWTLNTEAFF. In nucleotides, the CDR3 is TGTGCCTGGACCTTGAACACTGAAGCTTTCTTT. The full variable domain, in which reference TRBV30 and TRBJ1-1 provide the parts outside the CDR3, is SQTIHQWPATLVQPVGSPLSLECTVEGTSNPNLYWYRQAAGRGLQLLFYSVGIGQISSEVPQNLSASRPQDRQFILSSKKLLLSDSGFYLCAWTLNTEAFFGQGTRLTVV.

This sequence joins TRBV11-2 and TRBJ2-3, with 8 bases lining up with TRBD1. This CDR3 comprises 18 residues. V was clipped by 1 base and J by 2 bases; unmatched bases: 11. Germline assignment: CDR1 SGHAT and CDR2 FQNNGV. CDR3 nucleotides: TGTGCCAGCAGCTTAGTAGGAGGAAAACAGGGGGACACAGATACGCAGTATTTT. It specifies CASSLVGGKQGDTDTQYF.

The chain carries TRBV27 and TRBJ2-1, with a weak D call TRBD1 (6 bases). Trimming took 3 bases from V and 3 from J, leaving 12 bases between them. CDR3 length: 15 residues. Germline-derived CDR1 and CDR2 are MNHEY and SMNVEV (reference sequence). CDR3 DNA: TGTGCCAGCAGTTTCAACAGGGATAACTACAATGAGCAGTTCTTC. Its protein product is CASSFNRDNYNEQFF.

The gene calls are TRBV11-2 and TRBJ2-3, with 11 bases identical to TRBD2. The CDR3 contains 18 residues. Germline V CDR1 and CDR2: SGHAT, FQNNGV. V lost 5 bases to trimming and J lost 0 bases; unmatched junction nucleotides: 10. The CDR3 loop reads CASSRLAGRPISTDTQYF. CDR3 in DNA: TGTGCCAGCAGCCGACTAGCGGGGCGTCCGATTAGCACAGATACGCAGTATTTT. The full variable domain, in which reference TRBV11-2 and TRBJ2-3 provide the parts outside the CDR3, is EAGVAQSPRYKIIEKRQSVAFWCNPISGHATLYWYQQILGQGPKLLIQFQNNGVVDDSQLPKDRFSAERLKGVDSTLKIQPAKLEDSAVYLCASSRLAGRPISTDTQYFGPGTRLTVL.

The V gene is TRBV6-5, the J gene TRBJ2-3; a possible D gene is TRBD2 (6 bases). Germline assignment: CDR1 MNHEY and CDR2 SVGAGI. Trimming cost V 6 bases and J 3 bases, with 16 bases left between them. The CDR3 length is 15 residues. The CDR3 nucleotides are TGTGCCAGCAGGCCCTTGACGGGGGTTACAGATACGCAGTATTTT. It translates to CASRPLTGVTDTQYF.

V and J are TRBV11-3 and TRBJ2-3; TRBD2 matches 12 bases. In germline, CDR1 is SGHNT, CDR2 YENEEA. J was trimmed by 2 bases and V by 5 bases; bases with no gene match: 5. CDR3 length: 16 residues. The CDR3 coding sequence is TGTGCCAGCAGCCCGACTAGCGGGGGATACACAGATACGCAGTATTTT. As protein: CASSPTSGGYTDTQYF.

The chain links TRBV27 to TRBJ2-7, with D tentatively TRBD1 (5 bases). Germline lookup yields CDR1 MNHEY and CDR2 SMNVEV (reference sequence). The CDR3 spans 14 residues. The V and J ends lost 6 bases and 0 bases respectively, with 12 bases between them. CDR3 sequence reads: CASSDRPYSYEQYF. CDR3 sequence (DNA): TGTGCCAGCAGCGACAGACCATACTCCTACGAGCAGTACTTC.

This rearrangement joins TRBV28 to TRBJ2-2; 7 bases map to TRBD1. J gave up 8 bases and V 5 bases, and 11 bases lay outside the gene matches. This CDR3 has 15 amino acids. Looked up from germline, CDR1 is MDHEN and CDR2 is SYDVKM. In nucleotides, the CDR3 is TGTGCCAGCAGTCCCCCTCGAGGGGGCACGGGGGAGCTGTTTTTT. Its translation: CASSPPRGGTGELFF.

CDR3: CASSQRDSGGYEQYF. The CDR3 DNA follows: TGCGCCAGCAGCCAGCGGGACTCAGGGGGCTACGAGCAGTACTTC. V and J are TRBV4-3 and TRBJ2-7; possibly TRBD1 for D (7 bases). V was trimmed by 3 bases and J by 3 bases, leaving 15 bases between them. The CDR3 extends over 15 amino acids. CDR1 is LGHNA and CDR2 is YSLEER in the germline V gene.

J is TRBJ2-1 and V is TRBV29-1, with TRBD2 matching 11 bases. The V gene end was trimmed by 5 bases and the J gene end by 2 bases; junction bases not matched to a gene: 5. From germline, CDR1 is SQVTM and CDR2 ANQGSEA. CDR3 length equals 15 residues. The CDR3 DNA sequence: TGCAGCGTTTTCGCTAGCGGGGGGACCTACAATGAGCAGTTCTTC. It is translated as CSVFASGGTYNEQFF.

The CDR3 is CASSLRTTQETQYF. DNA for the CDR3: TGTGCCAGCTCACTTCGGACTACCCAAGAGACCCAGTACTTC. J is TRBJ2-5 and V is TRBV18; possible D gene TRBD2, 6 bases. V was cut by 4 bases and J by 1 base, with 10 bases left in between. Germline CDR1 and CDR2: KGHSH and LQKENI. CDR3 length: 14 amino acids.

This clone was detected once. The CDR3: CSVNRVEAFF. CDR3 nucleotides: TGCAGTGTTAACAGGGTGGAAGCTTTCTTT. V usage is TRBV20-1 and J usage is TRBJ1-1; the D gene is possibly TRBD1 (6 bases). Trimming removed 7 bases from V and 8 bases from J, with 11 bases in between. This CDR3 has 10 amino acids. Germline assignment: CDR1 DFQATT and CDR2 SNEGSKA (reference sequence).

The chain combines TRBV28 with TRBJ2-7, with D possibly matching TRBD1 (5 bases). Germline V gene lookup returns CDR1 MDHEN and CDR2 SYDVKM. Trimming took off 3 bases at V and 3 bases at J, with 15 bases between the two ends. CDR3 length: 15 amino acids. CDR3 coding DNA: TGTGCCAGCAGTTTTGAGACAGAGCCTTACTACGAGCAGTACTTC. It specifies CASSFETEPYYEQYF.

This chain joins TRBV7-2 and TRBJ2-2, with D perhaps matching TRBD2 (5 bases). The CDR3 has 14 amino acids. V lost 1 base, J lost 5 bases, and 8 bases lay in between. Germline V lookup: CDR1 SGHTA, CDR2 FQGNSA. The CDR3 region is CASSLVERTGELFF. The CDR3 DNA is TGTGCCAGCAGCTTAGTGGAGCGGACCGGGGAGCTGTTTTTT.

This clone was found a few times. The gene calls are TRBV2 and TRBJ2-1, with a tentative D call TRBD2 (6 bases). The CDR3 consists of 16 residues. Per the germline V gene, CDR1 is SNHLY and CDR2 is FYNNEI. The germline V and J ends were trimmed by 0 bases and 10 bases, with 19 bases remaining between them. The CDR3 DNA sequence: TGTGCCAGCAGTGAAGCTGTCACCCTAGCGCGCCCGGAGCAGTTCTTC. Protein: CASSEAVTLARPEQFF.

J is TRBJ2-1 and V is TRBV4-2; 11 positions agree with TRBD2. V lost 4 bases and J lost 4; bases outside the gene matches: 9. CDR3 length: 17 residues. CDR1 and CDR2 from the germline V gene are LGHNA and YNFKEQ. The CDR3 DNA reads as TGTGCCAGCAGCCCGCAACTACTAGCGGGGGAATACAATGAGCAGTTCTTC. As protein: CASSPQLLAGEYNEQFF.

This clone was detected once. V is TRBV9 and J is TRBJ2-5; 9 bases are a match to TRBD2. The CDR3 consists of 18 residues. CDR1 is SGDLS, CDR2 YYNGEE, per germline. V lost 2 bases to trimming and J lost 1 base; unmatched junction nucleotides: 12. For the CDR3, the DNA is TGTGCCAGCAGCGTGCAAGCGGGGGGCCACCACGCCCAAGAGACCCAGTACTTC. Amino acid sequence: CASSVQAGGHHAQETQYF.

The V gene is TRBV9, the J gene TRBJ2-2; unclear D gene. Germline V gives CDR1 SGDLS, CDR2 YYNGEE. The CDR3 totals 13 residues. With 0 bases removed from V and 6 bases from J, the gap between germline ends came to 6 bases. CDR3 amino acids: CASSVGLSGELFF. The CDR3 nucleotides read TGTGCCAGCAGCGTAGGTCTATCCGGGGAGCTGTTTTTT.

This clone was seen a few times. V usage is TRBV28 and J usage is TRBJ2-2, with 8 bases matching TRBD1. This CDR3 comprises 15 residues. The V segment lost 7 bases and the J segment 4 bases; nucleotides outside the gene matches: 8. Germline V gene lookup returns CDR1 MDHEN and CDR2 SYDVKM. In DNA, the CDR3 is TGTGCCAGCAAAACAGGGGGAGGAGTCACCGGGGAGCTGTTTTTT. This sequence encodes CASKTGGGVTGELFF.

Concerning this clone itself: The same CDR3 is also encoded by other DNA sequences in this sample. The chain uses TRBV20-1 and TRBJ2-3; D is unclear. The CDR3 is 11 residues long. Germline-derived CDR1 and CDR2 are DFQATT and SNEGSKA (reference sequence). CDR3 in amino acids: CSAGSTDTQYF. The CDR3 DNA reads as TGCAGCGCTGGTTCCACAGATACGCAGTATTTT.

This chain connects TRBV7-2 to TRBJ2-1; D gene unclear. The V end lost 2 bases, the J end lost 8 bases, and 10 bases lay between the germline ends. This CDR3 has 13 residues. CDR1 is SGHTA and CDR2 is FQGNSA in the germline V gene. The CDR3, as DNA: TGTGCCAGCAGCTTACGGGTAAGGGATGAGCAGTTCTTC. This codes for CASSLRVRDEQFF.

The chain joins TRBV29-1 to TRBJ2-1, with D unresolved. The CDR3 contains 15 residues. V lost 7 bases to trimming and J lost 0 bases, with 16 bases between them. Germline CDR1 SQVTM, CDR2 ANQGSEA. The CDR3 DNA reads TGCAGCGCCGAAGCAGCGACCCGCTCCTACAATGAGCAGTTCTTC. As protein: CSAEAATRSYNEQFF.

This clone was detected a few times. V usage is TRBV29-1 and J usage is TRBJ2-7; 9 nucleotides agree with TRBD1. The V and J ends lost 4 bases and 3 bases, in that order; junction bases with no gene match: 7. Looked up from germline, CDR1 is SQVTM and CDR2 is ANQGSEA. The CDR3 length is 14 residues. Written as DNA, the CDR3 is TGCAGCGTTGCTTTGGACAGGGGAAGCTACGAGCAGTACTTC. As protein: CSVALDRGSYEQYF.